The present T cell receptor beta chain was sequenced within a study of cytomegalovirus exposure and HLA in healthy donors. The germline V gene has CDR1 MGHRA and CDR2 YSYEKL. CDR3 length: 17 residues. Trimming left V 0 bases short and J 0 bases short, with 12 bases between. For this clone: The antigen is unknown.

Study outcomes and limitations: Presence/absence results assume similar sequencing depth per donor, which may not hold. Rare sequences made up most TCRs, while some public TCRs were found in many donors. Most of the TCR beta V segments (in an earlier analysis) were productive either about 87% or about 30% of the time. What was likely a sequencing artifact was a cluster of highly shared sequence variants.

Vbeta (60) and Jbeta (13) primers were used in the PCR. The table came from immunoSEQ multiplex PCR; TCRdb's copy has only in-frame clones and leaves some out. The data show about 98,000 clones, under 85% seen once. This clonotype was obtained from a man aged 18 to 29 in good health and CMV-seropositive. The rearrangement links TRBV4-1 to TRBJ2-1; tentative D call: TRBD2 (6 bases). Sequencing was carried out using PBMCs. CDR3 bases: TGCGCCAGCAGCCAAGAGGGACCGACTAGCTCCTACAATGAGCAGTTCTTC. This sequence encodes CASSQEGPTSSYNEQFF.